Below are 19 T cell receptor beta chains sequenced from a single sample in a study of cytomegalovirus exposure and HLA in healthy donors. The assay was immunoSEQ multiplex PCR, and TCRdb's table has in-frame clones only and misses some. The sample lists 150,000 to 250,000 clones; around 80% were seen once. Sequencing was done on a sample of PBMCs. The source of these receptors is a woman in her 30s in good health and CMV-seropositive.

This rearrangement joins TRBV5-1 to TRBJ2-6; 7 bases align to TRBD2. The germline V gene encodes CDR1 SGHRS and CDR2 YFSETQ. Trimming at V came to 6 bases and at J to 0 bases, leaving 21 bases not matched to a gene. CDR3 length: 21 amino acids. The CDR3 protein is CASTRMAGWGGGFSGANVLTF. CDR3 coding DNA: TGCGCCAGCACCCGTATGGCGGGGTGGGGGGGAGGATTCTCTGGGGCCAACGTCCTGACTTTC.

This chain connects TRBV19 to TRBJ1-2; 8 nucleotides align to TRBD1. J lost 3 bases, V lost 9 bases, and 6 bases had no gene match. This CDR3 contains 13 residues. The germline CDR1 and CDR2 sequences are LNHDA and SQIVND (reference sequence). DNA of the CDR3: TGTGCCAGCAAGGACAGGGTTGACTATGGCTACACCTTC. This gives the protein CASKDRVDYGYTF.

The V and J genes are TRBV7-9 and TRBJ2-3, with TRBD2 identical over 12 bases. CDR3 size: 17 residues. After removal of 3 bases from V and 0 bases from J, the junction contained 4 bases not matched to a gene. The V gene's germline CDR1 is SEHNR and CDR2 FQNEAQ (reference sequence). The CDR3 sequence: CASSFRTSGTSTDTQYF. CDR3 sequence (DNA): TGTGCCAGCAGCTTCAGGACTAGCGGGACTAGCACAGATACGCAGTATTTT.

The chain recombines TRBV6-5 with TRBJ2-5; 10 bases align to TRBD1. Per germline, CDR1 MNHEY and CDR2 SVGAGI. This CDR3 is built from 15 residues. V lost 4 bases and J lost 6; bases outside the gene matches: 8. The CDR3 nucleotides read TGTGCCAGCAGTTTCGACAGGGGGCGAGACCAGACCCAGTACTTC. Translated: CASSFDRGRDQTQYF.

V is TRBV2 and J is TRBJ2-7; a possible D gene is TRBD2 (5 bases). The CDR3 extends over 16 amino acids. Germline lookup yields CDR1 SNHLY and CDR2 FYNNEI. V lost 1 base and J lost 2, with 15 bases in between. The CDR3 DNA sequence: TGTGCCAGCAGTGAAGGTGTATCCGTTAGCGCCTACGAGCAGTACTTC. Translation gives CASSEGVSVSAYEQYF.

In its sample, this clone was seen a few times. The J gene is TRBJ2-1, the V gene TRBV10-1; 13 bases are shared with TRBD2. With 4 bases clipped from V and 6 bases from J, the junction kept 0 bases outside the gene matches. The CDR3 extends over 14 amino acids. The germline V gene has CDR1 WNHNN and CDR2 SYGVQD (reference sequence). The CDR3 loop is CASSGLAGGNEQFF. The CDR3 DNA reads TGCGCCAGCAGTGGACTAGCGGGAGGCAATGAGCAGTTCTTC.

V usage is TRBV7-8 and J usage is TRBJ1-1, with D perhaps TRBD1 (5 bases). There are 14 residues in the CDR3. Germline CDR1 SGHVS, CDR2 FQNEAQ. V lost 1 base and J 5 bases, leaving 11 bases between the germline ends. The CDR3 sequence: CASSLEAGNTEAFF. CDR3 nucleotides: TGTGCCAGCAGCTTAGAGGCAGGGAATACTGAAGCTTTCTTT.

The rearrangement uses TRBV28 and TRBJ1-4; TRBD1 is a possible D gene (6 bases). The CDR3 runs to 18 residues. V was shortened by 5 bases and J by 4 bases, with 23 bases between the two germline ends. Germline-derived CDR1 and CDR2 are MDHEN and SYDVKM. CDR3 in amino acids: CASSLNRESSTGNEKLFF. CDR3 DNA: TGTGCCAGCAGTCTTAACAGGGAGTCCTCTACGGGTAATGAAAAACTGTTTTTT.

This clone showed up just once. The chain joins TRBV15 to TRBJ1-1; D is uncertain. V dropped 0 bases and J dropped 12 bases, with 14 bases sitting between them. The CDR3 consists of 13 residues. Germline loops: CDR1 LNHNV, CDR2 YYDKDF (reference sequence). As DNA, the CDR3 is TGTGCCACCAGCAGAGATCGGCCAGGTGGATCTTTCTTT. The encoded protein is CATSRDRPGGSFF.

The chain has TRBV2 and TRBJ2-1; TRBD1 matches at 9 bases. The CDR3 contains 12 residues. Germline V CDR1 and CDR2: SNHLY, FYNNEI. The V gene end was trimmed by 8 bases and the J gene end by 9 bases; junction bases not matched to a gene: 5. Written as DNA, the CDR3 is TGTGCCAGCGGGACAGGGAAAGCTGAGCAGTTCTTC. It yields the protein CASGTGKAEQFF.

This sequence joins TRBV27 and TRBJ2-7; 9 bases match TRBD1. The CDR3 covers 13 residues. Germline V gene sequence: CDR1 MNHEY, CDR2 SMNVEV (reference sequence). V was clipped by 5 bases and J by 5 bases; unmatched bases: 4. The chain's CDR3 is CASSADRGDEQYF. In nucleotides, the CDR3 is TGTGCCAGCAGTGCCGACAGGGGGGACGAGCAGTACTTC.

The genes are TRBV9 and TRBJ1-4; 7 nucleotides line up with TRBD1. Germline V lookup: CDR1 SGDLS, CDR2 YYNGEE. The V gene end was trimmed by 3 bases and the J gene end by 3 bases; junction bases not matched to a gene: 5. The CDR3 has 15 amino acids. The CDR3 region is CASSGQGVPNEKLFF. The CDR3 DNA sequence: TGTGCCAGCAGCGGACAGGGCGTTCCTAATGAAAAACTGTTTTTT.

The DNA of the CDR3 is TGCGCCAGCAGCCATACGGGATCGAGGGAGACCCAGTACTTC. Translating it yields CASSHTGSRETQYF. The gene calls are TRBV4-1 and TRBJ2-5; D is perhaps TRBD2 (5 bases). The CDR3 consists of 14 residues. V was shortened by 3 bases and J by 5 bases, with 13 bases between the two germline ends. Germline CDR1 MGHRA, CDR2 YSYEKL.

The table lists this clone with a count of one. The chain joins TRBV29-1 to TRBJ1-1; TRBD1 might be the D (5 bases). The V gene lost 6 bases and the J gene lost 3 bases, with 17 bases spanning the gap. Germline V lookup: CDR1 SQVTM, CDR2 ANQGSEA. The CDR3 length is 14 residues. The CDR3 reads CSVVTRVAHTEAFF. The CDR3 bases are TGCAGCGTAGTAACCAGGGTTGCGCACACTGAAGCTTTCTTT.

V gene TRBV9 combines with J gene TRBJ1-2; 7 positions agree with TRBD1. Germline V gene lookup returns CDR1 SGDLS and CDR2 YYNGEE. The CDR3 has 15 residues. The V gene end was trimmed by 3 bases and the J gene end by 0 bases; junction bases not matched to a gene: 5. CDR3 DNA sequence: TGTGCCAGCAGCGCTGAGGGGACAGCTAACTATGGCTACACCTTC. Translation: CASSAEGTANYGYTF.

The V and J genes are TRBV5-6 and TRBJ2-7; maybe TRBD1 (7 bases). V shed 1 base and J shed 5 bases, with 16 bases lying between them. This CDR3 has 15 amino acids. The V gene's germline CDR1 is SGHDT and CDR2 YYEEEE. CDR3 loop: CASSLFDREADEQYF. As DNA, the CDR3 is TGTGCCAGCAGCTTGTTCGACAGGGAGGCCGACGAGCAGTACTTC. Full variable domain (remainder filled in from reference TRBV5-6 and TRBJ2-7): DAGVTQSPTHLIKTRGQQVTLRCSPKSGHDTVSWYQQALGQGPQFIFQYYEEEERQRGNFPDRFSGHQFPNYSSELNVNALLLGDSALYLCASSLFDREADEQYFGPGTRLTVT.

The chain uses TRBV29-1 and TRBJ2-7, with D maybe TRBD2 (7 bases). CDR1 SQVTM and CDR2 ANQGSEA come from the germline V gene. This CDR3 is 15 amino acids long. The CDR3 region is CSHPSPGGPHYEQYF. CDR3 bases: TGCAGTCACCCCTCGCCCGGGGGGCCGCACTACGAGCAGTACTTC.

This clone is a singleton in its sample. This rearrangement joins TRBV6-6 to TRBJ2-7; D perhaps matches TRBD2 (7 bases). Between the trimmed V and J ends, which lost 6 bases and 3 bases, there was a span of 15 bases. The CDR3 totals 14 residues. CDR1 is MNHNY and CDR2 is SVGAGI in the germline V gene (reference sequence). CDR3: CASRVGGPNYEQYF. In DNA form, the CDR3 reads TGTGCCAGCAGAGTGGGGGGGCCCAACTACGAGCAGTACTTC.

In DNA form, the CDR3 reads TGTGCCAGTAGTATTATGAGCTCCTACGAGCAGTACTTC. This gives the protein CASSIMSSYEQYF. V and J are TRBV19 and TRBJ2-7; D call uncertain. CDR3 length: 13 amino acids. The germline CDR1 and CDR2 sequences are LNHDA and SQIVND (reference sequence). V gave up 3 bases and J gave up 0 bases, with 6 bases separating them.